This T cell receptor beta chain was recovered during a study of Graves' ophthalmopathy and Graves' hyperthyroidism. About the study: Prior to any treatment, peripheral blood was collected at the time of initial diagnosis. Study results and limitations: Blood also held most thyroid clonotypes expanded above 0.001 frequency.

Amplification from RNA transcripts yielded the TCR beta CDR3 regions. The authors performed first-round RT-PCR with HTBI primers and then a second-round multiplex PCR. Via MiXCR, TCRdb re-called the multiplex PCR reads, giving one row per CDR3 protein. This sample has a few hundred thousand distinct CDR3 sequences, with about 17% found just once. Moderate-to-severe activity, with CAS ≥3, NOSPECS ≥4 and duration under 3 months, characterized the donors with ophthalmopathy. No donor had other autoimmune disease, uncontrolled infection, pregnancy or lactation. This clonotype was seen at least ten times. No antigen is known for it. The CDR3 is made up of 14 amino acids. Germline CDR1 reads SGHRS; CDR2 reads YFSETQ. Trimming removed 4 bases at V and 1 base at J, with 11 bases between.

This TCR was sampled from an adult man with Graves' ophthalmopathy. The source material was peripheral blood. V usage is TRBV5-1 and J usage is TRBJ2-5; D uncertain. The CDR3 sequence: CASSPLPTQETQYF. CDR3 coding DNA: TGCGCCAGCAGCCCCCTTCCTACCCAAGAGACCCAGTACTTC.